The next 10 T cell receptor beta chains were all read from a single sample in a study of cytomegalovirus exposure and HLA in healthy donors. Primers for the PCR totalled 60 Vbeta and 13 Jbeta. Data came from immunoSEQ multiplex PCR; TCRdb stores just in-frame clones and leaves some out. The sample contains more than 130,000 clones, about 80% of which appear only once. Material for sequencing was PBMCs. Receptor source: a male donor in good health and CMV-seronegative.

The chain carries TRBV7-9 and TRBJ1-1, with D possibly TRBD1 on 5 matching bases. Trimming cost V 1 base and J 4 bases, with 7 bases left between them. The germline CDR1 and CDR2 sequences are SEHNR and FQNEAQ (reference sequence). This CDR3 is 13 amino acids long. CDR3 nucleotides: TGTGCCAGCAGCTTAGAGGGGTCCACTGAAGCTTTCTTT. Its translation: CASSLEGSTEAFF. Variable domain in full (rest from reference TRBV7-9 and TRBJ1-1): DTGVSQNPRHKITKRGQNVTFRCDPISEHNRLYWYRQTLGQGPEFLTYFQNEAQLEKSRLLSDRFSAERPKGSFSTLEIQRTEQGDSAMYLCASSLEGSTEAFFGQGTRLTVV.

The chain uses TRBV5-1 and TRBJ1-5; D may be TRBD1 (6 bases). The CDR3 length is 16 residues. V shed 0 bases and J shed 1 base, with 11 bases lying between them. Germline V gene sequence: CDR1 SGHRS, CDR2 YFSETQ. The CDR3 protein is CASSLEGGASNQPQHF. The DNA for the CDR3 is TGCGCCAGCAGCTTGGAAGGGGGGGCGAGCAATCAGCCCCAGCATTTT. Drawing the rest from reference TRBV5-1 and TRBJ1-5, the complete variable domain is KAGVTQTPRYLIKTRGQQVTLSCSPISGHRSVSWYQQTPGQGLQFLFEYFSETQRNKGNFPGRFSGRQFSNSRSEMNVSTLELGDSALYLCASSLEGGASNQPQHFGDGTRLSIL.

The chain has TRBV7-9 and TRBJ1-1; D gene unclear. V was clipped by 8 bases and J by 3 bases, with 13 bases between them. CDR3 length equals 13 residues. CDR1 is SEHNR, CDR2 FQNEAQ, per germline (reference sequence). The CDR3 DNA follows: TGTGCCAGCGTCGAGGAGAGTTACACTGAAGCTTTCTTT. Translated: CASVEESYTEAFF.

J is TRBJ2-5 and V is TRBV27, with TRBD2 matching over 8 bases. From germline, CDR1 is MNHEY and CDR2 SMNVEV (reference sequence). The length of the CDR3 is 15 residues. Trimming took 5 bases from V and 4 from J; bases not matched to a gene: 9. DNA for the CDR3: TGTGCCAGCAGTCCAGGCCGTAGCGGGGTAGAGACCCAGTACTTC. Residues: CASSPGRSGVETQYF.

This sequence joins TRBV6-5 and TRBJ2-1; a weak D match, TRBD2 (6 bases). Trimming removed 0 bases at V and 8 bases at J, with 14 bases between. Germline CDR1 and CDR2: MNHEY and SVGAGI. This CDR3 spans 15 amino acids. In nucleotides, the CDR3 is TGTGCCAGCAGTTACTCCGGGACTGCGGGTGATGAGCAGTTCTTC. Translation gives CASSYSGTAGDEQFF.

The chain recombines TRBV4-3 with TRBJ1-2; D gene uncertain. The CDR3 sequence is 14 residues long. The V and J ends lost 4 bases and 4 bases respectively, with 13 bases between them. The germline CDR1 and CDR2 sequences are LGHNA and YSLEER. In nucleotides, the CDR3 is TGCGCCAGCAGCCTCCGGGAAAGAGGCTATGGCTACACCTTC. Translating gives CASSLRERGYGYTF.

The V call is TRBV27, the J call TRBJ2-3, with 7 bases fitting TRBD2. Germline-derived CDR1 and CDR2 are MNHEY and SMNVEV (reference sequence). J gave up 1 base and V 5 bases, and 6 bases lay outside the gene matches. The CDR3 is 15 amino acids. CDR3 DNA: TGTGCCAGCAGTAGAACGGGGGGATGCACAGATACGCAGTATTTT. It encodes CASSRTGGCTDTQYF.

The J gene is TRBJ2-7, the V gene TRBV28; D is unclear. This CDR3 contains 12 residues. Trimming pared 5 bases from V and 6 bases from J, leaving 11 bases between. CDR1 MDHEN and CDR2 SYDVKM come from the germline V gene. The CDR3 region is CASSLRSGEQYF. For the CDR3, the DNA is TGTGCCAGCAGTCTCCGGTCTGGCGAGCAGTACTTC.

The chain employs TRBV6-5 and TRBJ1-3; no definite D call. The CDR3 is 16 amino acids. Deletions cut 2 bases from V and 0 bases from J, with 11 bases between. Germline V gene data show CDR1 as MNHEY and CDR2 as SVGAGI. The CDR3 loop reads CASSYGGGYSGNTIYF. The CDR3 nucleotides are TGTGCCAGCAGTTACGGTGGCGGGTACTCTGGAAACACCATATATTTT.

This rearrangement joins TRBV6-4 to TRBJ1-1; TRBD1 matches at 12 bases. The germline V gene has CDR1 MRHNA and CDR2 SNTAGT. The V and J ends lost 9 bases and 6 bases, in that order; junction bases with no gene match: 11. The CDR3 totals 15 residues. The CDR3, as DNA: TGTGCCAGAAGTCCGGGACAGGGGGCAGGCGCTGAAGCTTTCTTT. As protein: CARSPGQGAGAEAFF.